The 8 T cell receptor beta chains presented below share a single source sample, sequenced in a study of OX40 agonist ivuxolimab in advanced cancers. Clones were sequenced by immunoSEQ multiplex PCR, and TCRdb holds only the in-frame ones, with some missing. The data hold about 26,000 clones, with approximately 90% observed a single time. This sample comprised CD4+ or CD8+ T cells sorted from blood, obtained in a trial of the OX40 agonist ivuxolimab. These TCRs come from an adult with an advanced solid tumor such as melanoma, head and neck, liver or kidney cancer.

The CDR3, as DNA: TGTGCCAGCAGTTTACTCCAGGGGGCTGAAGCTTTCTTT. Protein product: CASSLLQGAEAFF. This chain uses TRBV27 with TRBJ1-1, with 7 positions matching TRBD1. Germline-derived CDR1 and CDR2 are MNHEY and SMNVEV (reference sequence). V lost 2 bases, J lost 6 bases, and 3 bases stayed unmatched. The CDR3 spans 13 residues.

The chain is built from TRBV6-9 and TRBJ1-2, with 8 bases lining up with TRBD1. The CDR3 contains 14 residues. Germline trimming cut 3 bases from V and 8 bases from J; bases unmatched to any gene: 8. The germline CDR1 and CDR2 sequences are MNHGY and SVAAGI. The CDR3 DNA reads as TGTGCCAGCAGTTACCTGACAGGGGCTGCCGGCTACACCTTC. The encoded protein is CASSYLTGAAGYTF.

V usage is TRBV11-2 and J usage is TRBJ2-7; a weak D match, TRBD1 (6 bases). Germline values: CDR1 SGHAT, CDR2 FQNNGV. Trimming left V 1 base short and J 3 bases short, with 7 bases between. This CDR3 region has 13 residues. CDR3: CASSLGTDYEQYF. For the CDR3, the DNA is TGTGCCAGCAGCTTAGGGACAGACTACGAGCAGTACTTC.

The chain is built from TRBV7-9 and TRBJ1-2; D call uncertain. The germline V gene encodes CDR1 SEHNR and CDR2 FQNEAQ (reference sequence). The CDR3 has 15 amino acids. V was pared by 0 bases and J by 2 bases, with 10 bases between. The CDR3, as DNA: TGTGCCAGCAGCTTAGCTCTCACCGGGAACTATGGCTACACCTTC. Encoded protein: CASSLALTGNYGYTF.

The rearrangement joins TRBV4-3 to TRBJ2-1, with D possibly TRBD2 on 6 matching bases. The germline V gene encodes CDR1 LGHNA and CDR2 YSLEER. Between the trimmed V and J ends, which lost 0 bases and 8 bases, there was a span of 14 bases. This CDR3 has 15 amino acids. CDR3 sequence: CASSQEAGRGDEQFF. CDR3 nucleotide sequence: TGCGCCAGCAGCCAAGAGGCGGGACGAGGGGATGAGCAGTTCTTC.

The chain is built from TRBV29-1 and TRBJ2-3; D may be TRBD2 (5 bases). From germline, CDR1 is SQVTM and CDR2 ANQGSEA. The ends were cut back, 0 bases at V and 3 bases at J, with 13 bases in the middle. This CDR3 contains 15 residues. The CDR3 loop is CSVEELAGYTDTQYF. CDR3 coding DNA: TGCAGCGTTGAAGAGCTAGCAGGCTATACAGATACGCAGTATTTT.

In its sample, this clone was seen once. The V and J genes are TRBV7-3 and TRBJ2-1; TRBD2 agrees at 8 bases. CDR1 is SGHTA, CDR2 FQGTGA, per germline. This CDR3 has 21 residues. V lost 4 bases, J lost 1 base, and 21 bases stayed unmatched. The CDR3 sequence is CASSYEEGSDLSGTSYNEQFF. The CDR3 coding sequence is TGTGCCAGCAGCTATGAAGAAGGGTCGGATCTTAGCGGGACTTCCTACAATGAGCAGTTCTTC.

This sequence joins TRBV10-2 and TRBJ1-2; no clear D. The V end was cut by 2 bases, the J end by 8 bases, with 15 bases between. The CDR3 consists of 14 residues. The germline gives CDR1 WSHSY, CDR2 SAAADI. CDR3 residues: CASSETYPLSGYTF. The CDR3 DNA reads TGCGCCAGCAGTGAGACTTATCCCCTTTCGGGCTACACCTTC.